These T cell receptor beta chains were read from a single sample in a study of cytomegalovirus exposure and HLA in healthy donors. Sequencing was performed with immunoSEQ multiplex PCR; in TCRdb, only in-frame clones are kept and a portion is missing. The sample shows some 110,000 clones, about 68% of them seen only once. Sequencing was done on a sample of PBMCs. The receptor source for this set is a woman between 45 and 65 years old in good health and CMV-seropositive. CDR3s include the opening cysteine and the closing phenylalanine or tryptophan. The order of the fields is clone size, D gene, J gene, V gene, CDR3 protein, CDR3 DNA. A D gene is named only where the DNA matches it firmly. Clone size is shown for a subset of rows, as once, few, many or a class of expanded clone.

- - TRBJ2-4 TRBV5-1 CASSSENIQYF TGCGCCAGCAGCTCTGAAAACATTCAGTACTTC
- - TRBJ2-1 TRBV7-9 CASSPGSYNEQFF TGTGCCAGCAGCCCGGGTTCCTACAATGAGCAGTTCTTC
- - TRBJ2-7 TRBV28 CASTVSSYEQYF TGTGCCAGCACCGTCAGCTCCTACGAGCAGTACTTC
- - TRBJ1-1 TRBV7-8 CASTAGDRRNTEAFF TGTGCCAGCACCGCAGGCGACAGGCGAAACACTGAAGCTTTCTTT
- TRBD1 TRBJ1-1 TRBV29-1 CSVESDRKNTEAFF TGCAGCGTTGAGTCGGACAGGAAGAACACTGAAGCTTTCTTT
- TRBD1 TRBJ2-7 TRBV11-2 CASSRIPGQGAGEQYF TGTGCCAGTTCCCGAATACCGGGACAGGGGGCAGGCGAGCAGTACTTC
once - TRBJ2-3 TRBV27 CASKSGQYTDTQYF TGTGCCAGCAAATCCGGACAGTACACAGATACGCAGTATTTT
- - TRBJ2-1 TRBV4-3 CASSRSGTGNNEQFF TGCGCCAGCAGCCGCTCCGGGACTGGTAACAATGAGCAGTTCTTC
- TRBD1 TRBJ1-6 TRBV4-3 CASSQGGTGILVYNSPLHF TGCGCCAGCAGCCAAGGTGGGACAGGAATCCTCGTTTATAATTCACCCCTCCACTTT
- TRBD2 TRBJ2-5 TRBV6-1 CASKRSSGRQETQYF TGTGCCAGTAAGCGATCTAGCGGGCGACAAGAGACCCAGTACTTC
- - TRBJ2-7 TRBV4-3 CASSQEVTGFYEQYF TGCGCCAGCAGCCAAGAGGTGACAGGCTTTTACGAGCAGTACTTC
- - TRBJ1-1 TRBV5-4 CASSFQGGSTEAFF TGTGCCAGCAGCTTTCAGGGTGGTAGCACTGAAGCTTTCTTT
- TRBD1 TRBJ1-6 TRBV7-2 CASSSRDSYSPLHF TGTGCCAGCAGCTCGCGGGACAGCTATTCACCCCTCCACTTT
- - TRBJ1-4 TRBV6-5 CASSPSGFTNEKLFF TGTGCCAGCTCCCCCTCGGGTTTCACTAATGAAAAACTGTTTTTT
- TRBD1 TRBJ1-1 TRBV30 CAWSITGGNTEAFF TGTGCCTGGTCAATTACAGGGGGGAACACTGAAGCTTTCTTT
- TRBD1 TRBJ1-2 TRBV6-4 CASSFPPTGTDYPYGYTF TGTGCCAGCAGTTTCCCCCCCACCGGGACAGACTATCCGTATGGCTACACCTTC